Below, 9 T cell receptor beta chains from the same sample are listed, as sequenced in a study of PD-1 blockade in classical Hodgkin lymphoma. Generated by immunoSEQ multiplex PCR, the TCRdb table keeps only in-frame clones and is missing some. The table lists under 95,000 clones, 85% to 95% of them singletons. The patients all showed relapse after autologous stem cell transplantation, while their brentuximab vedotin exposure varied. The sample consisted of peripheral blood mononuclear cells (PBMCs), taken before the second cycle of nivolumab. These receptors all come from a human donor with classical Hodgkin lymphoma.

This sequence joins TRBV29-1 and TRBJ1-2, with no clear D. V was clipped by 2 bases and J by 6 bases, with 7 bases between them. Germline lookup yields CDR1 SQVTM and CDR2 ANQGSEA. The CDR3 is made up of 11 amino acids. The CDR3 DNA is TGCAGCGTTGAAATCAGAGATGGCTACACCTTC. This codes for CSVEIRDGYTF.

This clone is labeled medium-sized. The gene calls are TRBV27 and TRBJ2-7; D is undetermined. Trimming took off 6 bases at V and 4 bases at J, with 16 bases between the two ends. Germline-derived CDR1 and CDR2 are MNHEY and SMNVEV (reference sequence). The CDR3 loop spans 14 amino acids. The CDR3 protein is CASSPSGRGYEQYF. CDR3 in DNA: TGTGCCAGCAGCCCCTCTGGGCGAGGATACGAGCAGTACTTC.

The chain links TRBV28 to TRBJ2-1, with 7 bases identical to TRBD2. J lost 4 bases, V lost 6 bases, and 15 bases had no gene match. Per the germline V gene, CDR1 is MDHEN and CDR2 is SYDVKM. This CDR3 contains 17 residues. The CDR3 here is CASSFPPSGRSYNEQFF. For the CDR3, the DNA is TGTGCCAGCAGCTTCCCCCCTAGCGGCCGGAGTTACAATGAGCAGTTCTTC. Complete variable domain (other parts from reference TRBV28 and TRBJ2-1): DVKVTQSSRYLVKRTGEKVFLECVQDMDHENMFWYRQDPGLGLRLIYFSYDVKMKEKGDIPEGYSVSREKKERFSLILESASTNQTSMYLCASSFPPSGRSYNEQFFGPGTRLTVL.

The chain combines TRBV7-9 with TRBJ2-1, with D unclear. The CDR3 is 11 residues long. V dropped 1 base and J dropped 9 bases, with 4 bases sitting between them. Germline V gene lookup returns CDR1 SEHNR and CDR2 FQNEAQ (reference sequence). The DNA for the CDR3 is TGTGCCAGCAGCTTAGTTCCTGAGCAGTTCTTC. Encoded protein: CASSLVPEQFF.

V and J are TRBV5-8 and TRBJ2-5; D is possibly TRBD1 (5 bases). The CDR3 consists of 17 residues. The germline gives CDR1 SGHTS, CDR2 YDEGEE. Deletions cut 0 bases from V and 0 bases from J, with 15 bases between. The CDR3 nucleotides read TGTGCCAGCAGCTTGGGGGTGGCGGCAGGGAACCAAGAGACCCAGTACTTC. Translated, it gives CASSLGVAAGNQETQYF.

This chain uses TRBV15 with TRBJ1-1, with D uncertain. V was trimmed by 3 bases and J by 1 base, leaving 9 bases between them. Germline V gene data show CDR1 as LNHNV and CDR2 as YYDKDF (reference sequence). The CDR3 covers 14 residues. CDR3 sequence reads: CATSSVGWNTEAFF. In DNA form, the CDR3 reads TGTGCCACCAGCAGCGTGGGGTGGAACACTGAAGCTTTCTTT.

This chain joins TRBV19 and TRBJ1-5; D is unresolved. The ends were cut back, 4 bases at V and 7 bases at J, with 11 bases in the middle. CDR3 size: 13 residues. The germline gives CDR1 LNHDA, CDR2 SQIVND (reference sequence). CDR3 protein: CASSRGFRQPQHF. In DNA, the CDR3 is TGTGCCAGTAGTAGGGGTTTTCGGCAGCCCCAGCATTTT.

V and J are TRBV6-6 and TRBJ2-7; D gene unclear. The length of the CDR3 is 12 residues. Germline V gives CDR1 MNHNY, CDR2 SVGAGI (reference sequence). V dropped 1 base and J dropped 6 bases, with 7 bases sitting between them. Written as DNA, the CDR3 is TGTGCCAGCAGTTACTATCAGGTCGAGCAGTACTTC. Protein product: CASSYYQVEQYF.

The table lists this clone with a count of one. The conserved phenylalanine or tryptophan normally closing the CDR3 is absent here, so this likely arose from a read error. The DNA is omitted, as the CDR3 cannot be located on it reliably, and the CDR3 follows TCRdb's listing. The rearrangement joins TRBV6-6 to TRBJ1-1. Germline-derived CDR1 and CDR2 are MNHNY and SVGAGI (reference sequence). The CDR3 totals 9 residues, both ends included. The CDR3 sequence: CASRRGPVK.